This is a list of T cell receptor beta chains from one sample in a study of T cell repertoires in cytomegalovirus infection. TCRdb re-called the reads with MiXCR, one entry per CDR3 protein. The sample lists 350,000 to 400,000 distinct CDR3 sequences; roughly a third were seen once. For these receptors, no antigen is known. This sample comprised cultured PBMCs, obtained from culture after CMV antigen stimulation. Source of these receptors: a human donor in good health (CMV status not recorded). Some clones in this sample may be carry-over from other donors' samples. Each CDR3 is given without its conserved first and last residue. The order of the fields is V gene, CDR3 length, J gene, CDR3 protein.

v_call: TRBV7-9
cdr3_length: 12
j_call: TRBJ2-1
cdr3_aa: ASAGTSAYNEQF

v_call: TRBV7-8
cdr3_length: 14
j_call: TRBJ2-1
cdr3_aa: ASSNSGVNSYNEQF

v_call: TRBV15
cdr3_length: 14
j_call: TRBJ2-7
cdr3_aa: ATSSYWEVRAYEQY

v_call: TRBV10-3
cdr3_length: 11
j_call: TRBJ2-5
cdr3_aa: ATRDFSQETQY

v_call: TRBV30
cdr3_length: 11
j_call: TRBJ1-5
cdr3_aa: AWSVRPDQPQH

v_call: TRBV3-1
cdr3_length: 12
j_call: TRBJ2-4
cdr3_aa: ASSLGADKNIQY

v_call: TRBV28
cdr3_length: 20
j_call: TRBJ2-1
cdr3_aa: ASSFTLKWSPGTGGSYNEQF

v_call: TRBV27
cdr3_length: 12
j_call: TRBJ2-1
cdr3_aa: ASSPGTSKSGSF

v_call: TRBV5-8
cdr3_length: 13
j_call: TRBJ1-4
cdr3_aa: ASRPGGRSNEKLF

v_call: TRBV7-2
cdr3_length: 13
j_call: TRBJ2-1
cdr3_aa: ASSLLHGTSPEQF

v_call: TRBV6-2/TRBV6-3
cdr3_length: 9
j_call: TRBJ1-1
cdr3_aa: ATGINTEAF

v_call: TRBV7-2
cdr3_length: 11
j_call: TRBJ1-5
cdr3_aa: ASGILSNQPQH

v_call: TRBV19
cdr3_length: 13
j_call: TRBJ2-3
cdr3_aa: ATSGASLGTDTQY

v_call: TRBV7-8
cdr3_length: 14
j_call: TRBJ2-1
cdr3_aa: ASSLTSGRTRNEQF

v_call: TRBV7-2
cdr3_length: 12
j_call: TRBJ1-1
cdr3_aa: ASSQGLRDTEAF

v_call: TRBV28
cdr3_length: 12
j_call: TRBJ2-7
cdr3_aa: ASSQRDFDYEQY

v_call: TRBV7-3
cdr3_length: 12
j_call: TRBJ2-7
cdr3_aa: ASSLAGGAYEQY

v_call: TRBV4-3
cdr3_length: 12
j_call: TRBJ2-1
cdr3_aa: ASSRTSGIYEQF

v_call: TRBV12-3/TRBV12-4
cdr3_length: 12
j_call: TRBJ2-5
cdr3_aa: ASSTTRGPETQY

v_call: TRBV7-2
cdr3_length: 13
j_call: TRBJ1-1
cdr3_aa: ASSPTTGMNTEAF

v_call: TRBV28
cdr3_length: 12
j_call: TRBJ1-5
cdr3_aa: ASSQGGGNQPQH

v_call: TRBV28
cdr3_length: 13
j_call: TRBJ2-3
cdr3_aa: ASTNLGREGDTQY

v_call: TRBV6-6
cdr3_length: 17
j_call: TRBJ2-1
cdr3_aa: ASSPSIPRAGAPYNEQF

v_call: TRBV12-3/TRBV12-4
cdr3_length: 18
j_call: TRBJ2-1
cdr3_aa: ASSVWTGTSGRAFYNEQF

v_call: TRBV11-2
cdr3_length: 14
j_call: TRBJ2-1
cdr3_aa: ASSLDDQSSYNEQF

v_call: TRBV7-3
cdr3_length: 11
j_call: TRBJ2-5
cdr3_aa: ASSSGNGETQY

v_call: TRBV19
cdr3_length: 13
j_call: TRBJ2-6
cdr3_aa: ASSALNAGANVLT

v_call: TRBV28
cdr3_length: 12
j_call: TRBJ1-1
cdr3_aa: ASSSPGVNTEAF

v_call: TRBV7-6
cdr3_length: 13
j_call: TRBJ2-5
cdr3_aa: ASSLASGRREAQY

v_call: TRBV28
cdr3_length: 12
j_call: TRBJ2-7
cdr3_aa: ASRLADTTYEQY

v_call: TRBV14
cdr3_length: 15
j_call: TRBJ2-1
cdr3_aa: ASSSGLQIPIYNEQF

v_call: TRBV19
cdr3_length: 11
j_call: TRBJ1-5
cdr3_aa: ASRLTGSQPQH

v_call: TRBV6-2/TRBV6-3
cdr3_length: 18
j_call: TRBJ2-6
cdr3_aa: ASSYRKGQGGVSGADVLT

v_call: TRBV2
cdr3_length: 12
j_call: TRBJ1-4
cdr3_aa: ASSPDRNNEKLF

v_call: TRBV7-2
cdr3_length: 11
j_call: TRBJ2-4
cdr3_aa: ASSMDPKNIQY

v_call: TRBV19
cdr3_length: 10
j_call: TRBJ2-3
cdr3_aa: ASSIVGDTQY

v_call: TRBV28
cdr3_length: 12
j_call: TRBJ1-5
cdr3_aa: ASNRVLSNQPQH

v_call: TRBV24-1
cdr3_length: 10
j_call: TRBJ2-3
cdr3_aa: ATRNRGDTQY

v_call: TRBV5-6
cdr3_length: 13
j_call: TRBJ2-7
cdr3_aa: ASSLLRLALYEQY

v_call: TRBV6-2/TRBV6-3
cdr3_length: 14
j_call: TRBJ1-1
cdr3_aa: ASSYSPGRSNTEAF

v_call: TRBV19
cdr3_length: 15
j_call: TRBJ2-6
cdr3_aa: ASRWDAAGSGANVLT

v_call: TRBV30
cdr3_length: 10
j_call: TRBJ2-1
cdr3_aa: AWSISRDEQF

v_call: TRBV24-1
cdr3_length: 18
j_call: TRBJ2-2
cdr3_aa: ATSDLQFASGRPNTGELF

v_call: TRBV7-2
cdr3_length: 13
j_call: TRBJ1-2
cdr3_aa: ASSLVTGSGNGYT

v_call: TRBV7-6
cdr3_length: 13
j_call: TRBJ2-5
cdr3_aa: ASSLARTKQETQY

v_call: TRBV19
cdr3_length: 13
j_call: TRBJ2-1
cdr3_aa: ASERRSGSRGEQF

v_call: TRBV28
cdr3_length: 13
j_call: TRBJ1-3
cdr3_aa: ASSLDTRAGNTIY

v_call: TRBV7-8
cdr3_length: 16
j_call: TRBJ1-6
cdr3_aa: ASSPQPGTGGVNSPLH

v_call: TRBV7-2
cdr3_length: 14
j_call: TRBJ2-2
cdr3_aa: ASSPVVDASCSPVF

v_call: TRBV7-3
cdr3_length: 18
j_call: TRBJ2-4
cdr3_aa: ASSLTPSPKTSGSKGEIY

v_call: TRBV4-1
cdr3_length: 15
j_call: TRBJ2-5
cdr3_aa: ASSQGGSGSSIETQY

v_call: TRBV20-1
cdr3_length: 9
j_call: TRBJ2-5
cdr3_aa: SPRGSPTQY

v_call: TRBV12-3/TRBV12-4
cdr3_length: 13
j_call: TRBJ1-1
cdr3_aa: ASSLRTGRTTEAF

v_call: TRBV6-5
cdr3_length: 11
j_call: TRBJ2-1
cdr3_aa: ASSNNYYNEQF

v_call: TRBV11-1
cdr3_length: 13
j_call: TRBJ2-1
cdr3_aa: ASSLGDPGGNEQF

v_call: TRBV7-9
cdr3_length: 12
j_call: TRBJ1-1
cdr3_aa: ASSTGQGAGEAF

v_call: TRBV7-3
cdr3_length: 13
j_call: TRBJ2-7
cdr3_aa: ASSHPGDNRPPEY

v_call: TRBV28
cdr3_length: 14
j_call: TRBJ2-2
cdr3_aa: ASSLNDRVGTGELF

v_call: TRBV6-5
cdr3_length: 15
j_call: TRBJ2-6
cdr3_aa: ASSPTPTGVGANVLT

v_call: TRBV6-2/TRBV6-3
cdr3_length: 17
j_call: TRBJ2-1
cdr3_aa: ASSPTLGLAGDAYNEQF